The rows below give T cell receptor beta chains drawn from one sample of a study of OX40 agonist ivuxolimab in advanced cancers. Clones were sequenced by immunoSEQ multiplex PCR, and TCRdb holds only the in-frame ones, with some missing. The repertoire includes 25,000 to 30,000 clones, roughly 84% of them detected once, and 15% to 20% sits in the top ten. The input for sequencing was CD4+ or CD8+ T cells sorted from blood, taken in a trial of the OX40 agonist ivuxolimab. These receptors were taken from an adult with an advanced solid tumor such as melanoma, head and neck, liver or kidney cancer. CDR3s include the opening cysteine and the closing phenylalanine or tryptophan. Fields, in order: V gene, D gene, clone size, J gene, CDR3 protein, CDR3 DNA. D genes are given only for firm matches. Expanded clones are given a class, and other clones once, few, many or no size at all.

v_call: TRBV28; d_call: -; clone_size: -; j_call: TRBJ1-2; cdr3_aa: CASNWGNYGYTF; cdr3_nt: TGTGCCAGCAATTGGGGGAACTATGGCTACACCTTC
v_call: TRBV7-6; d_call: -; clone_size: once; j_call: TRBJ1-6; cdr3_aa: CASSLGDSPLHF; cdr3_nt: TGTGCCAGCAGCTTAGGGGATTCACCCCTCCACTTT
v_call: TRBV19; d_call: -; clone_size: -; j_call: TRBJ1-1; cdr3_aa: CASSAIVGRMNTEAFF; cdr3_nt: TGTGCCAGTAGCGCCATCGTAGGACGGATGAACACTGAAGCTTTCTTT
v_call: TRBV27; d_call: TRBD2; clone_size: few; j_call: TRBJ2-1; cdr3_aa: CASSLPGLAGYNEQFF; cdr3_nt: TGTGCCAGCAGTTTACCGGGACTAGCGGGTTACAATGAGCAGTTCTTC
v_call: TRBV27; d_call: -; clone_size: -; j_call: TRBJ1-2; cdr3_aa: CASSLYRGHYGYTF; cdr3_nt: TGTGCCAGCAGTTTATATCGGGGGCACTATGGCTACACCTTC
v_call: TRBV18; d_call: -; clone_size: -; j_call: TRBJ2-1; cdr3_aa: CASSPPSYNEQFF; cdr3_nt: TGTGCCAGCTCACCACCTTCCTACAATGAGCAGTTCTTC
v_call: TRBV4-2; d_call: -; clone_size: -; j_call: TRBJ2-2; cdr3_aa: CASSQGQLLLNTGELFF; cdr3_nt: TGTGCCAGCAGCCAAGGACAACTCCTGCTGAACACCGGGGAGCTGTTTTTT
v_call: TRBV19; d_call: TRBD1; clone_size: -; j_call: TRBJ2-7; cdr3_aa: CASSIGFRSDRGMEQYF; cdr3_nt: TGTGCCAGTAGTATCGGCTTCCGCTCGGACAGGGGTATGGAGCAGTACTTC
v_call: TRBV6-5; d_call: -; clone_size: -; j_call: TRBJ1-1; cdr3_aa: CASSVIKNTEAFF; cdr3_nt: TGTGCCAGCAGTGTTATTAAGAACACTGAAGCTTTCTTT
v_call: TRBV27; d_call: TRBD1; clone_size: -; j_call: TRBJ1-2; cdr3_aa: CASSSKTGGNYGYTF; cdr3_nt: TGTGCCAGCAGTTCGAAGACAGGGGGCAACTATGGCTACACCTTC
v_call: TRBV11-2; d_call: -; clone_size: -; j_call: TRBJ2-3; cdr3_aa: CASSLTGGRSGSFWDTQYF; cdr3_nt: TGTGCCAGCAGCTTGACAGGGGGAAGGAGCGGGAGTTTTTGGGATACGCAGTATTTT
v_call: TRBV5-1; d_call: TRBD1; clone_size: -; j_call: TRBJ1-1; cdr3_aa: CASSFTGVTEAFF; cdr3_nt: TGCGCCAGCAGCTTTACAGGGGTCACTGAAGCTTTCTTT
v_call: TRBV11-2; d_call: -; clone_size: -; j_call: TRBJ2-1; cdr3_aa: CASSPRGLQDNEQFF; cdr3_nt: TGTGCCAGCAGCCCTCGAGGGCTCCAAGACAATGAGCAGTTCTTC
v_call: TRBV4-3; d_call: -; clone_size: -; j_call: TRBJ2-7; cdr3_aa: CASSQALGYYEQYF; cdr3_nt: TGCGCCAGCAGCCAAGCCTTGGGCTACTACGAGCAGTACTTC
v_call: TRBV30; d_call: -; clone_size: -; j_call: TRBJ1-5; cdr3_aa: CAWSVKTGKPQHF; cdr3_nt: TGTGCCTGGAGTGTAAAGACGGGCAAGCCCCAGCATTTT
v_call: TRBV27; d_call: TRBD1; clone_size: few; j_call: TRBJ2-3; cdr3_aa: CASSTSDRAGTDTQYF; cdr3_nt: TGTGCCAGCAGTACCTCGGACAGGGCTGGCACAGATACGCAGTATTTT
v_call: TRBV27; d_call: -; clone_size: -; j_call: TRBJ2-7; cdr3_aa: CASSLSPYYEQYF; cdr3_nt: TGTGCCAGCAGTTTATCTCCCTATTACGAGCAGTACTTC
v_call: TRBV5-6; d_call: -; clone_size: -; j_call: TRBJ1-2; cdr3_aa: CASSLGTSPGGGYTF; cdr3_nt: TGTGCCAGCAGCTTGGGTACTTCTCCTGGGGGTGGCTACACCTTC
v_call: TRBV9; d_call: TRBD1; clone_size: once; j_call: TRBJ1-5; cdr3_aa: CASSPGGGNQPQHF; cdr3_nt: TGTGCCAGCAGCCCAGGGGGGGGCAATCAGCCCCAGCATTTT
v_call: TRBV5-5; d_call: TRBD1; clone_size: medium-sized; j_call: TRBJ2-7; cdr3_aa: CASSLGTGLSYEQYF; cdr3_nt: TGTGCCAGCAGCTTGGGGACAGGACTTTCCTACGAGCAGTACTTC
v_call: TRBV5-6; d_call: TRBD1; clone_size: once; j_call: TRBJ2-7; cdr3_aa: CASSLGQGADEQYF; cdr3_nt: TGTGCCAGCAGCTTGGGACAGGGGGCGGACGAGCAGTACTTC
v_call: TRBV15; d_call: -; clone_size: -; j_call: TRBJ1-1; cdr3_aa: CATSREGADTEAFF; cdr3_nt: TGTGCCACCAGCAGAGAAGGGGCGGACACTGAAGCTTTCTTT
v_call: TRBV9; d_call: TRBD1; clone_size: once; j_call: TRBJ1-1; cdr3_aa: CASSATGGNTEAFF; cdr3_nt: TGTGCCAGCAGCGCGACAGGGGGGAATACTGAAGCTTTCTTT
v_call: TRBV27; d_call: -; clone_size: -; j_call: TRBJ1-1; cdr3_aa: CASSSGTANTEAFF; cdr3_nt: TGTGCCAGCAGCTCTGGGACGGCGAACACTGAAGCTTTCTTT
v_call: TRBV30; d_call: -; clone_size: -; j_call: TRBJ1-1; cdr3_aa: CAWMRGDYTEAFF; cdr3_nt: TGTGCCTGGATGAGGGGCGATTACACTGAAGCTTTCTTT
v_call: TRBV7-9; d_call: -; clone_size: -; j_call: TRBJ1-5; cdr3_aa: CASSLGPPGTASNQPQHF; cdr3_nt: TGTGCCAGCAGCTTAGGACCTCCGGGGACTGCTAGCAATCAGCCCCAGCATTTT
v_call: TRBV5-1; d_call: -; clone_size: -; j_call: TRBJ2-1; cdr3_aa: CASTASWSYNEQFF; cdr3_nt: TGCGCCAGCACAGCCTCATGGTCCTACAATGAGCAGTTCTTC
v_call: TRBV4-3; d_call: -; clone_size: -; j_call: TRBJ2-1; cdr3_aa: CASSQSLAGSRNEQFF; cdr3_nt: TGCGCCAGCAGCCAAAGCCTAGCTGGAAGCCGGAATGAGCAGTTCTTC
v_call: TRBV5-5; d_call: -; clone_size: -; j_call: TRBJ1-5; cdr3_aa: CASSTGGAGSNQPQHF; cdr3_nt: TGTGCCAGCAGCACCGGTGGGGCAGGTAGCAATCAGCCCCAGCATTTT
v_call: TRBV10-3; d_call: -; clone_size: once; j_call: TRBJ1-2; cdr3_aa: CAISESTTSGYTF; cdr3_nt: TGTGCCATCAGTGAGTCGACTACGAGTGGCTACACCTTC
v_call: TRBV5-6; d_call: -; clone_size: few; j_call: TRBJ1-6; cdr3_aa: CASSLGSHSPLHF; cdr3_nt: TGTGCCAGCAGCTTGGGGAGCCATTCACCCCTCCACTTT
v_call: TRBV13; d_call: TRBD2; clone_size: once; j_call: TRBJ2-7; cdr3_aa: CASSLVLAGALYEQYF; cdr3_nt: TGTGCCAGCAGCCTAGTACTAGCGGGGGCCTTGTACGAGCAGTACTTC
v_call: TRBV4-1; d_call: TRBD1; clone_size: medium-sized; j_call: TRBJ2-7; cdr3_aa: CASSQDLWDRNNEQYF; cdr3_nt: TGCGCCAGCAGCCAAGATCTTTGGGACAGAAACAACGAGCAGTACTTC
v_call: TRBV7-9; d_call: -; clone_size: once; j_call: TRBJ2-4; cdr3_aa: CASSLGTKNIQYF; cdr3_nt: TGTGCCAGCAGCTTAGGTACCAAAAACATTCAGTACTTC
v_call: TRBV7-7; d_call: TRBD1; clone_size: -; j_call: TRBJ2-7; cdr3_aa: CASSSTEGQSTYEQYF; cdr3_nt: TGTGCTAGCAGCTCCACAGAGGGACAGTCCACCTACGAGCAGTACTTC
v_call: TRBV6-1; d_call: -; clone_size: once; j_call: TRBJ2-6; cdr3_aa: CASSADSSGANVLTF; cdr3_nt: TGTGCCAGCAGTGCTGACAGCTCTGGGGCCAACGTCCTGACTTTC
v_call: TRBV9; d_call: TRBD1; clone_size: -; j_call: TRBJ2-5; cdr3_aa: CASSGDSYQETQYF; cdr3_nt: TGTGCCAGCAGCGGGGACAGTTACCAAGAGACCCAGTACTTC
v_call: TRBV28; d_call: -; clone_size: -; j_call: TRBJ1-6; cdr3_aa: CASSYWEGDLPLHF; cdr3_nt: TGTGCCAGCAGTTATTGGGAGGGGGACTTACCCCTCCACTTT
v_call: TRBV7-9; d_call: -; clone_size: few; j_call: TRBJ2-7; cdr3_aa: CASSQETDAYEQYF; cdr3_nt: TGTGCCAGCAGCCAAGAGACGGACGCCTACGAGCAGTACTTC
v_call: TRBV15; d_call: TRBD1; clone_size: -; j_call: TRBJ1-5; cdr3_aa: CATSRGQGAQPQHF; cdr3_nt: TGTGCCACCAGCAGAGGACAGGGCGCACAGCCCCAGCATTTT
v_call: TRBV27; d_call: TRBD1; clone_size: once; j_call: TRBJ1-2; cdr3_aa: CASSLSNRGKVGYGYTF; cdr3_nt: TGTGCCAGCAGTTTATCGAACAGGGGGAAAGTTGGCTATGGCTACACCTTC
v_call: TRBV9; d_call: -; clone_size: -; j_call: TRBJ2-3; cdr3_aa: CASSVEGAPTDTQYF; cdr3_nt: TGTGCCAGCAGCGTAGAAGGGGCCCCCACAGATACGCAGTATTTT
v_call: TRBV30; d_call: TRBD1; clone_size: -; j_call: TRBJ1-1; cdr3_aa: CAWSGDSEAFF; cdr3_nt: TGTGCCTGGAGTGGGGACAGTGAAGCTTTCTTT
v_call: TRBV5-6; d_call: -; clone_size: -; j_call: TRBJ2-2; cdr3_aa: CASLGTGELFF; cdr3_nt: TGTGCCAGCCTGGGCACCGGGGAGCTGTTTTTT
v_call: TRBV5-6; d_call: -; clone_size: once; j_call: TRBJ1-5; cdr3_aa: CASSPGGGVYQPQHF; cdr3_nt: TGTGCCAGCAGCCCTGGGGGGGGAGTCTATCAGCCCCAGCATTTT